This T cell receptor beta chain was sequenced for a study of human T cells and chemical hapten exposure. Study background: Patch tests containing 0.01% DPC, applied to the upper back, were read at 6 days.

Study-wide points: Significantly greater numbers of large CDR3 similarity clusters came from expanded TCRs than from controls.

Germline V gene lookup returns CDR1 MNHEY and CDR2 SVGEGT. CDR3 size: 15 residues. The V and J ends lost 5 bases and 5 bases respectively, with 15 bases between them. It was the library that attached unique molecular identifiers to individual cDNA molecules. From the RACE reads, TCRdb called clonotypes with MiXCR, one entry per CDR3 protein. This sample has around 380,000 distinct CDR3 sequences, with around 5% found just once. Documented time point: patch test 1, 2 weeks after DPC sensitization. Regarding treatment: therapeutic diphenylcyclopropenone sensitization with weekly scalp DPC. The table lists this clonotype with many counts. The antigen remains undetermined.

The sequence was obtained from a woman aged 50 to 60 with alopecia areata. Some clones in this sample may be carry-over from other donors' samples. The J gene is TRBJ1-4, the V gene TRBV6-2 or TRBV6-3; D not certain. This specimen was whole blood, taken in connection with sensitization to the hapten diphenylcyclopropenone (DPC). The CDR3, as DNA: TGTGCCAGCAGTCATGGGTTGACACCGAATGAAAAACTGTTTTTT. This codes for CASSHGLTPNEKLFF.